The clone carrying this T cell receptor beta chain has a handful of counts. This specimen belongs to a study of blood T cell repertoires in COVID-19. The overall study: The United States, Italy and Spain were the sources of the acute and convalescent COVID-19 samples. Nucleic acid was either cDNA or gDNA, and it came from T cells, B-cell-depleted T cells, or PBMCs.

Method: immunoSEQ multiplex PCR; TCRdb's copy keeps in-frame clones and lacks some. The data hold 350,000 to 450,000 clones, with around 83% observed a single time. The age range of participants was about 18 to 100 years, with residence in more than 20 US areas. This CDR3 region has 15 residues. V was clipped by 2 bases and J by 9 bases; unmatched bases: 13. Germline assignment: CDR1 GTSNPN and CDR2 SVGIG (reference sequence). Material for sequencing was PBMCs or T cells enriched from blood (not recorded which). The J gene is TRBJ1-2, the V gene TRBV30; 9 positions agree with TRBD1. The receptor's source is a woman in her forties or fifties who had recovered from COVID-19. The CDR3 here is CAWSPQGRDRVSYTF. The CDR3 DNA follows: TGTGCCTGGAGTCCTCAAGGCCGGGACAGGGTGAGCTACACCTTC. The full variable domain, with the rest looked up from reference TRBV30 and TRBJ1-2, is SQTIHQWPATLVQPVGSPLSLECTVEGTSNPNLYWYRQAAGRGLQLLFYSVGIGQISSEVPQNLSASRPQDRQFILSSKKLLLSDSGFYLCAWSPQGRDRVSYTFGSGTRLTVV.